These 9 T cell receptor beta chains came from one sample sequenced in a study of T cell responses to AZD1222 COVID-19 vaccine (dated by TCRdb to about 2021). Library creation used the immunoSEQ multiplex PCR assay. Held by TCRdb, this immuneACCESS table contains in-frame sequences only and omits some clones. Under half of the omission traces to an unresolved V gene where checked; the cause of the rest is unknown. For this sample the table gives about 160,000 clones, of which around 90% were detected only once. The ten top clones hold over 1.5% of the sample. The time point label on this specimen signifies: baseline before first vaccination. The sequences come from peripheral blood, collected on day 0 of AZD1222 vaccination. These receptors all come from an adult in good health.

The chain combines TRBV19 with TRBJ2-6; D perhaps matches TRBD2 (6 bases). The CDR3 consists of 16 residues. Deletions cut 3 bases from V and 0 bases from J, with 9 bases between. Germline CDR1 and CDR2: LNHDA and SQIVND (reference sequence). CDR3 sequence reads: CASSIGGISGANVLTF. As DNA, the CDR3 is TGTGCCAGTAGTATCGGGGGAATCTCTGGGGCCAACGTCCTGACTTTC.

The chain is built from TRBV7-9 and TRBJ2-5; D is ambiguous. V was cut by 1 base and J by 5 bases, with 14 bases left in between. The CDR3 is 15 residues long. Germline values: CDR1 SEHNR, CDR2 FQNEAQ (reference sequence). CDR3 nucleotides: TGTGCCAGCAGCTTAGGCGCCTCCCAGGCGGAGACCCAGTACTTC. It translates to CASSLGASQAETQYF. Variable domain in full (rest from reference TRBV7-9 and TRBJ2-5): DTGVSQNPRHKITKRGQNVTFRCDPISEHNRLYWYRQTLGQGPEFLTYFQNEAQLEKSRLLSDRFSAERPKGSFSTLEIQRTEQGDSAMYLCASSLGASQAETQYFGPGTRLLVL.

CDR3 sequence: CASSDQGVGTGELFF. For the CDR3, the DNA is TGTGCCAGCAGTGACCAAGGGGTCGGAACCGGGGAGCTGTTTTTT. The chain has TRBV6-4 and TRBJ2-2; the D gene is possibly TRBD1 (5 bases). The CDR3 loop spans 15 amino acids. Germline CDR1 is MRHNA and CDR2 is SNTAGT. The V gene lost 2 bases and the J gene lost 5 bases, with 12 bases spanning the gap.

The V and J genes are TRBV11-3 and TRBJ2-1; D is unclear. The CDR3 contains 12 residues. CDR1 and CDR2 from the germline V gene are SGHNT and YENEEA. V was trimmed by 3 bases and J by 10 bases, leaving 10 bases between them. This CDR3 is CASSFGAEEQFF. DNA for the CDR3: TGTGCCAGCAGCTTCGGCGCCGAGGAGCAGTTCTTC.

The V and J genes are TRBV30 and TRBJ1-2; D is unresolved. V was shortened by 4 bases and J by 8 bases, with 20 bases between the two germline ends. The CDR3 has 14 amino acids. Per germline, CDR1 GTSNPN and CDR2 SVGIG (reference sequence). CDR3: CAWNTGSHLNGYTF. In nucleotides, the CDR3 is TGTGCCTGGAACACGGGTTCCCACCTGAACGGCTACACCTTC. Full variable domain (outside the CDR3, taken from reference TRBV30 and TRBJ1-2): SQTIHQWPATLVQPVGSPLSLECTVEGTSNPNLYWYRQAAGRGLQLLFYSVGIGQISSEVPQNLSASRPQDRQFILSSKKLLLSDSGFYLCAWNTGSHLNGYTFGSGTRLTVV.

The chain combines TRBV4-2 with TRBJ1-5; a possible D gene is TRBD1 (6 bases). V was trimmed by 3 bases and J by 4 bases, leaving 13 bases between them. The V gene's germline CDR1 is LGHNA and CDR2 YNFKEQ. The CDR3 runs to 15 residues. CDR3: CASSQDGQQNQPQHF. In DNA form, the CDR3 reads TGTGCCAGCAGCCAGGACGGACAGCAAAATCAGCCCCAGCATTTT.

This clone was recorded a few times. This rearrangement joins TRBV10-3 to TRBJ2-1; no definite D call. The germline V gene has CDR1 ENHRY and CDR2 SYGVKD. This CDR3 region has 11 residues. V was trimmed by 11 bases and J by 6 bases, leaving 11 bases between them. CDR3 nucleotides: TGTGCCCCCGGGCCCTCCAATGAGCAGTTCTTC. Translation: CAPGPSNEQFF.

The rearrangement links TRBV6-1 to TRBJ2-5; 10 nucleotides match TRBD1. V shed 2 bases, J shed 4 bases, and the junction held 10 bases outside the gene matches. Germline V lookup: CDR1 MNHNS, CDR2 SASEGT. The CDR3 is made up of 17 amino acids. The CDR3 region is CASSERGTGAWGETQYF. CDR3 bases: TGTGCCAGCAGTGAAAGGGGGACAGGGGCATGGGGAGAGACCCAGTACTTC.

V is TRBV28 and J is TRBJ1-5; the match to TRBD1 covers 10 bases. The CDR3 extends over 16 amino acids. Germline CDR1 MDHEN, CDR2 SYDVKM. Trimming cost V 5 bases and J 5 bases; bases outside gene matches: 9. CDR3 sequence (DNA): TGTGCCAGCAGTCCTCTACGGACAGGGGGGCATCAGCCCCAGCATTTT. This gives the protein CASSPLRTGGHQPQHF.